The 17 T cell receptor beta chains reported below all come from one sample, sequenced in a study of T cell responses to AZD1222 COVID-19 vaccine. Sequenced by immunoSEQ multiplex PCR; TCRdb stores in-frame clones only, minus some. The repertoire has about 150,000 clones, roughly 87% of them found once; the top ten carry roughly 4.7%. Sequenced material: peripheral blood, taken on day 0 of AZD1222 vaccination. The receptors shown here come from an adult in good health.

This chain links TRBV12-5 with TRBJ2-7, with TRBD1 identical over 9 bases. Per germline, CDR1 LGHNT and CDR2 FRNRAP. This CDR3 region has 16 residues. The J segment lost 5 bases and the V segment lost 0 bases, leaving 8 bases of the junction unmatched. The CDR3: CASGLVLRDRVDEQYF. The CDR3 nucleotides are TGTGCTAGTGGTTTGGTACTTCGGGACAGGGTCGACGAGCAGTACTTC.

The genes are TRBV6-5 and TRBJ2-7, with D maybe TRBD2 (6 bases). Germline values: CDR1 MNHEY, CDR2 SVGAGI. Trimming removed 5 bases at V and 1 base at J, with 12 bases between. This CDR3 contains 14 residues. The CDR3 region has the DNA TGTGCCAGCAGTCGCGGGATGGAATCCTACGAGCAGTACTTC. Translating gives CASSRGMESYEQYF.

The rearrangement uses TRBV6-5 and TRBJ2-1, with TRBD2 matching over 10 bases. The J segment lost 8 bases and the V segment lost 3 bases, leaving 7 bases of the junction unmatched. Germline V gene data show CDR1 as MNHEY and CDR2 as SVGAGI. The CDR3 covers 15 residues. DNA for the CDR3: TGTGCCAGCAGTTATATAGCGGGAGGCCGGTATGAGCAGTTCTTC. Its protein product is CASSYIAGGRYEQFF.

The chain has TRBV4-3 and TRBJ2-6; D not certain. CDR3 size: 17 residues. Germline CDR1 reads LGHNA; CDR2 reads YSLEER. Trimming pared 0 bases from V and 0 bases from J, leaving 9 bases between. The CDR3 DNA sequence: TGCGCCAGCAGCCAAGATTTAGTTAGCTCTGGGGCCAACGTCCTGACTTTC. Residues: CASSQDLVSSGANVLTF.

The CDR3 reads CASSQGSWGWRTNTEAFF. CDR3 coding DNA: TGTGCCAGCAGCCAAGGTTCTTGGGGCTGGCGGACCAACACTGAAGCTTTCTTT. The genes are TRBV14 and TRBJ1-1, with D possibly TRBD1 on 5 matching bases. In germline, CDR1 is SGHDN, CDR2 FVKESK. The CDR3 spans 18 residues. The V gene lost 1 base and the J gene lost 2 bases, with 20 bases spanning the gap.

This clone appeared once. The genes are TRBV5-1 and TRBJ2-6, with D perhaps matching TRBD2 (5 bases). V was cut by 4 bases and J by 1 base, with 9 bases left in between. Germline loops: CDR1 SGHRS, CDR2 YFSETQ. The CDR3 has 15 amino acids. The CDR3 loop is CASSRDISGANVLTF. The CDR3 DNA reads as TGCGCCAGCAGCCGGGATATTTCTGGGGCCAACGTCCTGACTTTC.

This chain joins TRBV6-7 and TRBJ2-1, with 14 bases that match TRBD2. TRBV6-7 is treated as an ORF (open reading frame) with a function not yet certain. CDR3 length: 18 residues. The V and J ends lost 2 bases and 10 bases, in that order; junction bases with no gene match: 13. In nucleotides, the CDR3 is TGTGCCAGCAGTTACCCCTCTGTGGGACTAGCGGGAGAGGGGGAGCAGTTCTTC. Encoded protein: CASSYPSVGLAGEGEQFF.

This chain joins TRBV7-9 and TRBJ2-1, with D possibly TRBD2 on 6 matching bases. Germline V gene data show CDR1 as SEHNR and CDR2 as FQNEAQ (reference sequence). The V and J ends lost 4 bases and 3 bases respectively, with 19 bases between them. The CDR3 extends over 17 amino acids. The CDR3 DNA reads TGTGCCAGCAGCTCCGCGTCCCGACTAGGGTACTACAATGAGCAGTTCTTC. It specifies CASSSASRLGYYNEQFF.

V gene TRBV29-1 combines with J gene TRBJ1-1; no clear D. V lost 7 bases to trimming and J lost 4 bases, with 10 bases between them. CDR3 length: 11 residues. Per the germline V gene, CDR1 is SQVTM and CDR2 is ANQGSEA. CDR3 region: CSGTLATEAFF. The CDR3 DNA follows: TGCAGCGGGACTCTAGCCACTGAAGCTTTCTTT. The variable domain in full, with the rest retrieved from reference TRBV29-1 and TRBJ1-1, is SAVISQKPSRDICQRGTSLTIQCQVDSQVTMMFWYRQQPGQSLTLIATANQGSEATYESGFVIDKFPISRPNLTFSTLTVSNMSPEDSSIYLCSGTLATEAFFGQGTRLTVV.

This rearrangement joins TRBV6-5 to TRBJ1-2; D remains ambiguous. Germline V gene sequence: CDR1 MNHEY, CDR2 SVGAGI. With 6 bases removed from V and 4 bases from J, the gap between germline ends came to 9 bases. This CDR3 region has 12 residues. In nucleotides, the CDR3 is TGTGCCAGCAGGGAGGGCGCCTATGGCTACACCTTC. Residues: CASREGAYGYTF.

The V call is TRBV6-2 or TRBV6-3, the J call TRBJ2-5; 8 positions match TRBD2. CDR3 size: 15 residues. The ends lost 5 bases at V and 4 bases at J; junction bases unmatched: 9. Germline V gene sequence: CDR1 MNHEY, CDR2 SVGEGT. The CDR3 nucleotides are TGTGCCAGCAGTGCGACTAGCGCACGAAGAGAGACCCAGTACTTC. Amino acids: CASSATSARRETQYF.

This clone was observed once. The chain recombines TRBV12-3 or TRBV12-4 with TRBJ1-1; 7 bases map to TRBD1. J gave up 5 bases and V 5 bases, and 2 bases lay outside the gene matches. CDR3 length: 12 residues. The CDR3 sequence: CASSNRGTEAFF. For the CDR3, the DNA is TGTGCCAGCAGTAACAGGGGAACTGAAGCTTTCTTT.

This clone was seen a single time. The rearrangement links TRBV5-1 to TRBJ2-2; 7 bases align to TRBD2. Unmatched junction bases numbered 5, after V lost 5 bases and J lost 1 base. Germline V gene data show CDR1 as SGHRS and CDR2 as YFSETQ. This CDR3 contains 15 residues. In DNA, the CDR3 is TGCGCCAGCAGTCAGGCTAGCGGGAACACCGGGGAGCTGTTTTTT. Encoded protein: CASSQASGNTGELFF.

This clone was picked up a small number of times. The J gene is TRBJ2-7, the V gene TRBV6-2 or TRBV6-3, with D possibly matching TRBD1 (5 bases). The CDR3 sequence is 13 residues long. Deletions cut 5 bases from V and 4 bases from J, with 12 bases between. Per germline, CDR1 MNHEY and CDR2 SVGEGT. CDR3 coding DNA: TGTGCCAGCAGTCGACAGCCACAATACGAGCAGTACTTC. Translation gives CASSRQPQYEQYF.

The chain recombines TRBV28 with TRBJ1-1; D is uncertain. This CDR3 contains 12 residues. Germline V lookup: CDR1 MDHEN, CDR2 SYDVKM. Trimming took 7 bases from V and 3 from J, leaving 9 bases between them. The CDR3 DNA follows: TGTGCCAGCATAAAGGGATACACTGAAGCTTTCTTT. Its translation: CASIKGYTEAFF.

The CDR3 coding sequence is TGTGCCAGCAGCGGATGGGACTCCACAGATACGCAGTATTTT. Protein product: CASSGWDSTDTQYF. This sequence joins TRBV5-4 and TRBJ2-3; TRBD2 might be the D (6 bases). Per germline, CDR1 SGHNT and CDR2 YYREEE (reference sequence). V was cut by 4 bases and J by 2 bases, with 11 bases left in between. CDR3 size: 14 residues.

The chain combines TRBV19 with TRBJ1-2, with TRBD1 identical over 9 bases. CDR1 and CDR2 (germline): LNHDA, SQIVND (reference sequence). J was trimmed by 9 bases and V by 6 bases; bases with no gene match: 5. The CDR3 contains 12 residues. The CDR3 reads CASRLDRGRYTF. The CDR3 bases are TGTGCCAGTAGATTGGACAGGGGCCGCTACACCTTC.